Below are 2 T cell receptor beta chains sequenced from a single sample in a study of blood T cell repertoires in COVID-19. Clones were read by immunoSEQ multiplex PCR, and TCRdb kept only the in-frame ones, dropping some. The table records around 200,000 clones, 85% to 90% of them present only once. Sequencing was performed on peripheral blood. The receptor set was obtained from a woman younger than 35 who had recovered from COVID-19.

The chain employs TRBV5-5 and TRBJ2-1, with 7 bases matching TRBD1. The germline V gene encodes CDR1 SGHKS and CDR2 YYEKEE (reference sequence). The junction had 4 bases not matched to a gene; V was cut back by 0 bases and J by 7 bases. The CDR3 has 14 amino acids. The CDR3 here is CASSLEGAGNEQFF. The CDR3 nucleotides read TGTGCCAGCAGCTTGGAGGGGGCCGGAAATGAGCAGTTCTTC.

This chain connects TRBV19 to TRBJ1-1, with 8 bases lining up with TRBD1. The germline V gene encodes CDR1 LNHDA and CDR2 SQIVND (reference sequence). V lost 6 bases to trimming and J lost 5 bases; unmatched junction nucleotides: 5. This CDR3 has 13 residues. CDR3 in amino acids: CASSRGPGTEAFF. The CDR3 DNA is TGTGCCAGTAGCAGGGGGCCGGGGACTGAAGCTTTCTTT.